Shown below are 18 T cell receptor beta chains from a single sample sequenced in a study of cytomegalovirus exposure and HLA in healthy donors. Primers: 60 Vbeta forward and 13 Jbeta reverse. Only in-frame clones appear in the TCRdb table, and some are missing; sequencing was by immunoSEQ multiplex PCR. The sample carries approximately 160,000 clones, about four fifths recorded once. Sequenced sample: PBMCs. Receptor source: a woman under 30 in good health and CMV-seronegative.

This chain links TRBV28 with TRBJ1-2; no clear D gene. Trimming removed 4 bases from V and 3 bases from J, with 15 bases in between. Germline-derived CDR1 and CDR2 are MDHEN and SYDVKM. The CDR3 has 15 amino acids. The chain's CDR3 is CASSSNEEGYYGYTF. CDR3 nucleotides: TGTGCCAGCAGTTCCAATGAGGAGGGTTACTATGGCTACACCTTC.

This chain connects TRBV2 to TRBJ2-7; 8 nucleotides agree with TRBD1. After removal of 4 bases from V and 7 bases from J, the junction contained 9 bases not matched to a gene. There are 14 residues in the CDR3. Germline assignment: CDR1 SNHLY and CDR2 FYNNEI. The CDR3 sequence: CASSARTGSGEQYF. The CDR3 DNA reads TGTGCCAGCAGTGCAAGGACAGGGTCTGGGGAGCAGTACTTC. Full variable domain (missing parts from reference TRBV2 and TRBJ2-7): EPEVTQTPSHQVTQMGQEVILRCVPISNHLYFYWYRQILGQKVEFLVSFYNNEISEKSEIFDDQFSVERPDGSNFTLKIRSTKLEDSAMYFCASSARTGSGEQYFGPGTRLTVT.

This sequence joins TRBV9 and TRBJ2-5; no reliable D call. Trimming removed 4 bases at V and 2 bases at J, with 9 bases between. Looked up from germline, CDR1 is SGDLS and CDR2 is YYNGEE. The CDR3 contains 13 residues. The CDR3 loop is CASSPQPQETQYF. For the CDR3, the DNA is TGTGCCAGCAGCCCACAACCACAAGAGACCCAGTACTTC.

This clone came up a few times. The rearrangement links TRBV7-9 to TRBJ2-5, with D perhaps TRBD1 (6 bases). The CDR3 totals 18 residues. Germline CDR1 SEHNR, CDR2 FQNEAQ (reference sequence). V lost 0 bases and J 4 bases, leaving 21 bases between the germline ends. CDR3 protein: CASSLAEYNRDGGETQYF. The DNA for the CDR3 is TGTGCCAGCAGCTTAGCGGAATATAACAGGGACGGCGGAGAGACCCAGTACTTC.

V is TRBV4-1 and J is TRBJ2-7; 11 nucleotides match TRBD2. The CDR3 totals 15 residues. Unmatched junction bases numbered 7, after V lost 5 bases and J lost 4 bases. Germline lookup yields CDR1 MGHRA and CDR2 YSYEKL. The CDR3, as DNA: TGCGCCAGCAGCTCTCCGGGACTAGCGGTTTACGAGCAGTACTTC. This codes for CASSSPGLAVYEQYF.

This clone came up once. The chain carries TRBV4-1 and TRBJ2-7, with TRBD2 matching over 7 bases. CDR3 length: 17 amino acids. The V segment lost 0 bases and the J segment 0 bases; nucleotides outside the gene matches: 8. Germline V gene sequence: CDR1 MGHRA, CDR2 YSYEKL. This CDR3 is CASSQEGLADSSYEQYF. CDR3 coding DNA: TGCGCCAGCAGCCAAGAAGGGCTAGCGGACTCCTCCTACGAGCAGTACTTC.

This chain connects TRBV6-5 to TRBJ2-7; the D gene is possibly TRBD1 (5 bases). Looked up from germline, CDR1 is MNHEY and CDR2 is SVGAGI. This CDR3 is 14 amino acids long. With 2 bases removed from V and 1 base from J, the gap between germline ends came to 9 bases. The CDR3 reads CASSYRGGSYEQYF. The CDR3 region has the DNA TGTGCCAGCAGTTACAGGGGTGGATCCTACGAGCAGTACTTC.

This sequence joins TRBV6-1 and TRBJ2-4, with 7 bases that match TRBD2. The CDR3 contains 14 residues. Germline V gene sequence: CDR1 MNHNS, CDR2 SASEGT. With V trimmed by 6 bases and J by 4 bases, 6 bases remained unmatched. The CDR3 coding sequence is TGTGCCAGCAGCCGGGACTACCCTAAAAACATTCAGTACTTC. Its translation is CASSRDYPKNIQYF.

This clone was recorded a few times. The V and J genes are TRBV6-1 and TRBJ1-5; no definite D call. The V gene lost 0 bases and the J gene lost 7 bases, with 10 bases spanning the gap. The CDR3 consists of 14 residues. Looked up from germline, CDR1 is MNHNS and CDR2 is SASEGT. The CDR3 bases are TGTGCCAGCAGTGAAGCGCTCGCTACCCAGCCCCAGCATTTT. Protein sequence: CASSEALATQPQHF.

The V and J genes are TRBV11-2 and TRBJ2-3; 9 bases match TRBD2. Germline trimming cut 4 bases from V and 0 bases from J; bases unmatched to any gene: 2. The CDR3 length is 15 residues. CDR1 and CDR2 (germline): SGHAT, FQNNGV. The CDR3 DNA reads TGTGCCAGCAGCTCAACTAGCGGGAGCACAGATACGCAGTATTTT. Protein: CASSSTSGSTDTQYF.

The chain joins TRBV2 to TRBJ2-1; 7 bases fit TRBD2. J lost 3 bases, V lost 4 bases, and 12 bases had no gene match. CDR1 SNHLY and CDR2 FYNNEI come from the germline V gene. The CDR3 covers 17 residues. The CDR3, as DNA: TGTGCCAGCAGTGTTGTTTGGGGACTAAGAGGCTACAATGAGCAGTTCTTC. Encoded protein: CASSVVWGLRGYNEQFF.

The chain joins TRBV5-1 to TRBJ2-1, with D maybe TRBD1 (5 bases). Germline-derived CDR1 and CDR2 are SGHRS and YFSETQ. V lost 3 bases and J 15 bases, leaving 13 bases between the germline ends. The CDR3 totals 11 residues. Here the CDR3 reads CASSSGRVRFF. CDR3 coding DNA: TGCGCCAGCAGCTCCGGCAGGGTAAGGTTCTTC.

This chain links TRBV2 with TRBJ1-5; D is perhaps TRBD1 (5 bases). This CDR3 comprises 13 residues. Trimming pared 6 bases from V and 2 bases from J, leaving 8 bases between. CDR1 is SNHLY, CDR2 FYNNEI, per germline. CDR3 nucleotides: TGTGCCAGCAGACTACAGGGCAATCAGCCCCAGCATTTT. Translation gives CASRLQGNQPQHF.

This chain uses TRBV5-1 with TRBJ2-5; no firm D call. The DNA end favors TRBJ2-7, so the J call may be wrong. The CDR3 length is 14 residues. In germline, CDR1 is SGHRS, CDR2 YFSETQ. In DNA, the CDR3 is TGCGCCAGCAGCTTGGACGGGTCCGCCTACGAGCAGTACTTC. Protein sequence: CASSLDGSAYEQYF.

This chain joins TRBV5-5 and TRBJ2-1; perhaps TRBD1 as D (5 bases). V lost 4 bases and J lost 1, with 15 bases in between. The germline CDR1 and CDR2 sequences are SGHKS and YYEKEE (reference sequence). The CDR3 extends over 16 amino acids. CDR3 sequence (DNA): TGTGCCAGCAGCCTAGGGGCAGGAATATCCTACAATGAGCAGTTCTTC. It is translated as CASSLGAGISYNEQFF.

The V gene is TRBV6-1, the J gene TRBJ1-5, with D perhaps matching TRBD1 (5 bases). Between the trimmed V and J ends, which lost 4 bases and 0 bases, there was a span of 7 bases. Germline CDR1 and CDR2: MNHNS and SASEGT. CDR3 size: 14 residues. CDR3 DNA sequence: TGTGCCAGCAGTGTAGGGGATAGCAATCAGCCCCAGCATTTT. Translated, it gives CASSVGDSNQPQHF.

The chain is built from TRBV11-2 and TRBJ2-7; 8 nucleotides align to TRBD2. The V segment lost 1 base and the J segment 1 base; nucleotides outside the gene matches: 6. Looked up from germline, CDR1 is SGHAT and CDR2 is FQNNGV. The CDR3 is made up of 16 amino acids. The chain's CDR3 is CASSLVAAGGSYEQYF. CDR3 nucleotides: TGTGCCAGCAGCTTAGTGGCTGCGGGAGGATCCTACGAGCAGTACTTC.

The V call is TRBV4-1, the J call TRBJ1-2, with 7 bases identical to TRBD1. Germline V lookup: CDR1 MGHRA, CDR2 YSYEKL. The CDR3 spans 13 residues. V was pared by 6 bases and J by 5 bases, with 6 bases of the junction left unmatched. The chain's CDR3 is CASRRQGSYGYTF. The DNA for the CDR3 is TGCGCCAGCAGAAGACAGGGCTCTTATGGCTACACCTTC.